This is a list of T cell receptor beta chains from one sample in a study of T cells in Graves' hyperthyroidism and ophthalmopathy. TCRdb reprocessed the multiplex PCR reads via MiXCR and lists one record per CDR3 protein. The repertoire holds 500,000 to 750,000 distinct CDR3 sequences, with around 42% as singletons. Sequenced input: peripheral blood or thyroid tissue (not recorded which). These receptors were taken from a woman younger than 35 with Graves' hyperthyroidism. The CDR3 runs from the conserved cysteine through the conserved F or W. Each record gives: J gene, V gene, CDR3 protein.

j_gene: TRBJ2-7; v_gene: TRBV10-3; CDR3aa: CAISVESRGSSYEQYF
j_gene: TRBJ2-7; v_gene: TRBV6-1; CDR3aa: CASSISGNEQYF
j_gene: TRBJ1-5; v_gene: TRBV6-5; CDR3aa: CASSELASRPQHF
j_gene: TRBJ1-3; v_gene: TRBV20-1; CDR3aa: CSAIGGASGNTIYF
j_gene: TRBJ2-7; v_gene: TRBV4-1; CDR3aa: CASSQVPTVTEQYF
j_gene: TRBJ1-2; v_gene: TRBV7-2; CDR3aa: CASSRGAGLAYTF
j_gene: TRBJ2-7; v_gene: TRBV2; CDR3aa: CASTNPGQGAFEQYF
j_gene: TRBJ1-1; v_gene: TRBV10-3; CDR3aa: CAISVNPGANTEAFF
j_gene: TRBJ2-7; v_gene: TRBV11-2; CDR3aa: CASSLDVLAGAIYEQYF
j_gene: TRBJ2-6; v_gene: TRBV7-6; CDR3aa: CASSRGVSGANVLTF
j_gene: TRBJ2-5; v_gene: TRBV7-2; CDR3aa: CASSSGLAGGGETQYF
j_gene: TRBJ2-7; v_gene: TRBV6-2/TRBV6-3; CDR3aa: CASGTGGTYEQYF
j_gene: .; v_gene: TRBV7-9; CDR3aa: CASSKLWTSGSYNEQFF
j_gene: TRBJ1-2; v_gene: TRBV6-2/TRBV6-3; CDR3aa: CASSSYASGNTF
j_gene: TRBJ2-2; v_gene: TRBV15; CDR3aa: CATSTTSGGATASNTGELFF
j_gene: TRBJ2-7; v_gene: TRBV29-1; CDR3aa: CSLTSTSSYEQYF
j_gene: TRBJ2-7; v_gene: TRBV7-2; CDR3aa: CASSFQGLVSYEQYF
j_gene: TRBJ2-7; v_gene: TRBV7-9; CDR3aa: CASSLSGQGEQYF
j_gene: TRBJ1-2; v_gene: TRBV24-1; CDR3aa: CATSGTDRLSKGYGYTF
j_gene: TRBJ2-7; v_gene: TRBV5-1; CDR3aa: CASSLVAGTLSYEQYF
j_gene: TRBJ2-5; v_gene: TRBV7-9; CDR3aa: CASSSRPRRGGEQETQYF
j_gene: TRBJ2-5; v_gene: TRBV7-9; CDR3aa: CASSFGKTSGQGETQYF
j_gene: TRBJ2-5; v_gene: TRBV20-1; CDR3aa: CSAPSPGRRMETQYF
j_gene: TRBJ2-5; v_gene: TRBV24-1; CDR3aa: CATSDSGTDKETQYF
j_gene: TRBJ2-7; v_gene: TRBV7-2; CDR3aa: CASSSSPDYEQYF
j_gene: TRBJ2-7; v_gene: TRBV29-1; CDR3aa: CSVGAIHNEQYF
j_gene: TRBJ1-4; v_gene: TRBV7-9; CDR3aa: CASSLRDFEKLFF
j_gene: TRBJ1-5; v_gene: TRBV25-1; CDR3aa: CASSASSQGLSQPQHF
j_gene: TRBJ2-2; v_gene: TRBV6-2/TRBV6-3; CDR3aa: CASSFLAGGRTGELFF
j_gene: TRBJ2-7; v_gene: TRBV12-3/TRBV12-4; CDR3aa: CASRRTGGSYEQYF
j_gene: TRBJ2-6; v_gene: TRBV11-1; CDR3aa: CASSLGTVNTEAF
j_gene: TRBJ1-5; v_gene: TRBV20-1; CDR3aa: CSVTSGNQPQHF
j_gene: TRBJ1-4; v_gene: TRBV6-1; CDR3aa: CASSPPGHEKLFF
j_gene: TRBJ2-2; v_gene: TRBV12-5; CDR3aa: CASGLVTGGPNTGELFF